These T cell receptor beta chains were read from a single sample in a study of cytomegalovirus exposure and HLA in healthy donors. Here immunoSEQ multiplex PCR was the method, and the copy in TCRdb shows in-frame clones only, minus some. The table includes roughly 150,000 clones, around four fifths detected once. The material sequenced was PBMCs. These receptors came from a man aged 45-60 years in good health and CMV-seropositive. Each CDR3 is given without its conserved first and last residue.

v_call cdr3_aa
TRBV5-1 ASSSERGSF
TRBV10-3 AAGSDYQETQY
TRBV5-6 ASSDRKTDPNEKLF
TRBV13 ASSSGRDRPSYEQY
TRBV6-1 ACPSAGNEQY
TRBV28 ASSSQGNIEQF
TRBV11-2 ASRPSGSSYNEQF
TRBV4-3 ASSQDRTTTYEQY
TRBV6-1 ASTFDRSWGDTQY
TRBV4-1 ASSLGTTVSYEQY
TRBV28 ASSTRTGVTQETQY
TRBV28 ASSLRGRFYYNEQF
TRBV9 ASSVAGYSYEQY
TRBV5-1 ASSLAGDEQPQH
TRBV7-3 ASSLFPSPSSYNEQF
TRBV4-2 ASSQVLGTGENTEAF
TRBV27 ASSLSAHGGRDTQY
TRBV7-9 ASSPGTVQPQH
TRBV30 AWRITGAKETQY
TRBV5-1 ASSLGQGPYEQY
TRBV4-2 ASSQDINEQY
TRBV6-1 ASSDRGNTEAF
TRBV10-3 AISQLANEQF
TRBV28 ASSSTRDRVSPLH
TRBV2 ASSARDRNTEAF
TRBV7-8 ASSLAIGGRASGNEQY
TRBV7-9 SSSRTSGGRSYEQY
TRBV30 AWSVGGGGANVLT
TRBV7-3 ASSMTGSSGNTIY
TRBV9 ASSVGTDEKLF
TRBV5-1 ASSGGQPGATGELF
TRBV19 ASSSEELPSQPQH
TRBV29-1 SVEITYEQY
TRBV13 ASSSWTGGNTEAF
TRBV7-3 ASSLRQTIGELF
TRBV6-1 ASGRRVSYEQY
TRBV7-7 ASSLSGQSTDTQY
TRBV28 ASSLTGNQPQH
TRBV4-1 ASSQATGLADTQY
TRBV5-4 ASSPVGLAGGSKNIQY
TRBV5-1 ASSVPQEGYGYT
TRBV7-8 ASSLTSGSTDTQY
TRBV6-1 ASSDRQGGQPQH
TRBV25-1 ASRSDRGLVNEQF
TRBV10-3 AISGGRKADTQY
TRBV10-3 ATRGGAGELPNTGELF
TRBV28 ASSRSGYNQPQH
TRBV19 ASSTGSYEQY
TRBV6-5 ASWWGQSNTGELF
TRBV28 ASTGINYGYT
TRBV5-1 ASSSGQGYEKLF
TRBV4-3 ASSRGLNTEAF
TRBV27 ASSFGQGNNQPQH
TRBV19 ASSTGLAGAADTQY
TRBV2 ASSVGSQETQY
TRBV10-2 ASRTGTSGYNEQF
TRBV6-5 ASAPLGRNQPQH